This T cell receptor (beta chain) was documented in a study of T-cell memory formation after mild COVID-19. Study-level background: The study found TCR clusters largely donor specific.

Points from the study as a whole: Cross-reactive memory appears to have joined, as suggested by some responding clones showing up in pre-infection memory. Confirmation of SARS-CoV-2 specificity was lacking for second-wave clones peaking day 37.

Germline-derived CDR1 and CDR2 are SNHLY and FYNNEI. Trimming pared 6 bases from V and 2 bases from J, leaving 13 bases between. The CDR3 is 14 residues long. TCRdb passed the 5' RACE reads through MiXCR, listing each CDR3 protein once. The data contain approximately 440,000 distinct CDR3 sequences, around 20% of them singletons. This clonotype was recorded a few times. Its specificity is not known. The sequencing sample was made of PBMCs or a T cell subset sorted from them (not recorded which). The chain combines TRBV2 with TRBJ1-1; D remains unclear. The sequence came from an adult woman who had mild COVID-19 (a few samples of this study predate the infection). Cell type and time point are not known. CDR3 coding DNA: TGTGCCAGCAGAGACCAGTGGGGAAACACTGAAGCTTTCTTT. It encodes CASRDQWGNTEAFF. The variable domain in full, with the rest retrieved from reference TRBV2 and TRBJ1-1, is EPEVTQTPSHQVTQMGQEVILRCVPISNHLYFYWYRQILGQKVEFLVSFYNNEISEKSEIFDDQFSVERPDGSNFTLKIRSTKLEDSAMYFCASRDQWGNTEAFFGQGTRLTVV.